The clone carrying this TCR beta chain was counted ten times or more. The data are from a study of naive and memory T cell subsets. A UMI-containing oligonucleotide was joined by 3' ligation to the TCR cDNA template. Adult healthy volunteers gave 2.5 ml peripheral blood for whole-blood RNA. Cells were not sorted; total RNA input targeted 1 to 1000 ng. Ligated cDNA underwent four rounds of PCR with nested alpha and beta constant region primers and SP2. TCRdb passed the 5' RACE reads through MiXCR, listing each CDR3 protein once. The repertoire holds about 48,000 distinct CDR3 sequences, with 4.7% as singletons. The CDR3 covers 13 residues. Germline-derived CDR1 and CDR2 are SGHTA and FQGTGA. Trimming shortened V by 3 bases and J by 3 bases, and 7 bases separated the two germline ends.

V usage is TRBV7-3 and J usage is TRBJ2-3; D gene uncertain. The TCR comes from a female donor in good health. Written as DNA, the CDR3 is TGTGCCAGCAGCTTGATCAGAACAGATACGCAGTATTTT. It translates to CASSLIRTDTQYF.